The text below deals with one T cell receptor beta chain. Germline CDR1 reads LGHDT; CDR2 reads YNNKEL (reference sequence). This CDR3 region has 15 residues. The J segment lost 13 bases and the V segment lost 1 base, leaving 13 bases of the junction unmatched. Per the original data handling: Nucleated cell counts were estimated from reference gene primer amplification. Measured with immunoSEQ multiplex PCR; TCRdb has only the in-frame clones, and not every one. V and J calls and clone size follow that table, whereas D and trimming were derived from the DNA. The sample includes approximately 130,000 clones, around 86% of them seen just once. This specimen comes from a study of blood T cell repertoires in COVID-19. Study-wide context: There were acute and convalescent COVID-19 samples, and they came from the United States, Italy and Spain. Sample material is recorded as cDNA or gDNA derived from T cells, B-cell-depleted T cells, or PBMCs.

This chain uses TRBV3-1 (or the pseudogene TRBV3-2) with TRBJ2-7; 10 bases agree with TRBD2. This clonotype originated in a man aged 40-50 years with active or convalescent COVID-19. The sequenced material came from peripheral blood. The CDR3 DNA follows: TGTGCCAGCAGCCAAGGAACTAGCGGGGTGACGAACGATTACTTC. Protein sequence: CASSQGTSGVTNDYF.